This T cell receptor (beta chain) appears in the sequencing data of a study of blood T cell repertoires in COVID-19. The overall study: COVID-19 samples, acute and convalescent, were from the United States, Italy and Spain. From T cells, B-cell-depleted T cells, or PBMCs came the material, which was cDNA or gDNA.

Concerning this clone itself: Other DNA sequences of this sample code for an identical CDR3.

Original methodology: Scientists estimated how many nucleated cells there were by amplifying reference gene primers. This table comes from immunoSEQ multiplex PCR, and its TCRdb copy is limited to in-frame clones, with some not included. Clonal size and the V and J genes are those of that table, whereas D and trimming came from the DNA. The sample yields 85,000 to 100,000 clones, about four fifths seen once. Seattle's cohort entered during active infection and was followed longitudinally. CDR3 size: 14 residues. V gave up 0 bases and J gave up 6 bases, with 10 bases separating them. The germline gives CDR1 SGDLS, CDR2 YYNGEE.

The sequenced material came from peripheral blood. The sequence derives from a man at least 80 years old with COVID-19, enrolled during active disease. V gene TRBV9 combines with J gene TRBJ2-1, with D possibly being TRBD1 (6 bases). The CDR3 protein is CASSVAGAGNEQFF. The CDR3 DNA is TGTGCCAGCAGCGTAGCAGGGGCGGGCAATGAGCAGTTCTTC.